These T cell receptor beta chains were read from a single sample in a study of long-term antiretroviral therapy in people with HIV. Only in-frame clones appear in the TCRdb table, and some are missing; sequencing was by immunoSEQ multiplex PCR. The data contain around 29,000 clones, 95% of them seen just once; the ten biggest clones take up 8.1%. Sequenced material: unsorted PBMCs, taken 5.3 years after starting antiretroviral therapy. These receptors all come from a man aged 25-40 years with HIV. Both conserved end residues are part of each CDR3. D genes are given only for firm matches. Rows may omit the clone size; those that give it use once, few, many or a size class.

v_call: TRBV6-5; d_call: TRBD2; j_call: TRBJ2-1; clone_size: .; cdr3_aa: CASSLQEASGSEFF; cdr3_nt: TGTGCCAGCAGCCTCCAGGAGGCTAGCGGGAGTGAGTTCTTC
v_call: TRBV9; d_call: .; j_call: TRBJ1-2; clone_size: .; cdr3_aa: CASSFSAGSYGYTF; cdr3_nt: TGTGCCAGCAGTTTTTCGGCAGGGAGCTATGGCTACACCTTC
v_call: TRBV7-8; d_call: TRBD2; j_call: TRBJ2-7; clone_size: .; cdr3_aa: CASSPRGENYEQYF; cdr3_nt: TGTGCCAGCAGCCCGCGGGGGGAAAACTACGAGCAGTACTTC
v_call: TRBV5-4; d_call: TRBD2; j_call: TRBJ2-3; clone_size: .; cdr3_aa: CASSLALAGSTDTQYF; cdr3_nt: TGTGCCAGCAGCTTGGCATTAGCGGGGAGCACAGATACGCAGTATTTT
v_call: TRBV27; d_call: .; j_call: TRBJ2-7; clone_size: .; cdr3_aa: CASGIEQYF; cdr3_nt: TGTGCCAGCGGTATCGAGCAGTACTTC
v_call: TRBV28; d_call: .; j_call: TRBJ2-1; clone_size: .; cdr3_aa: CASSTPGPYNEQFF; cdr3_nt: TGTGCCAGCAGTACCCCGGGCCCTTACAATGAGCAGTTCTTC
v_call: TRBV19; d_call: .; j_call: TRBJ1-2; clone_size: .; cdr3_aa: CASSPRVATNYGYTF; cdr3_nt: TGTGCCAGTAGTCCGAGAGTAGCAACGAACTATGGCTACACCTTC
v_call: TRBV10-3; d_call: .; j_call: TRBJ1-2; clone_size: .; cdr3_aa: CAISEASELDGYTF; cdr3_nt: TGTGCCATCAGTGAGGCCAGTGAACTGGATGGCTACACCTTC
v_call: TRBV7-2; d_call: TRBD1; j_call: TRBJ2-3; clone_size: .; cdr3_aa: CASSPTGTGTDTQYF; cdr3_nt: TGTGCCAGCAGCCCAACCGGGACAGGCACAGATACGCAGTATTTT
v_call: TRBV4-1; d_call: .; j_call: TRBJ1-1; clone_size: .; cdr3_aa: CASSQKSSMNTEAFF; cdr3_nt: TGCGCCAGCAGCCAGAAGTCTAGCATGAACACTGAAGCTTTCTTT
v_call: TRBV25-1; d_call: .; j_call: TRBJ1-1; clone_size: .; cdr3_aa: CASSEGGPSNTEAFF; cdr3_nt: TGTGCCAGCAGTGAGGGAGGACCTTCGAACACTGAAGCTTTCTTT
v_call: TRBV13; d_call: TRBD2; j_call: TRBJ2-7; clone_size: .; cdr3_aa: CASSFRGVGSEQYF; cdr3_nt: TGTGCCAGCAGCTTCCGGGGGGTTGGCTCCGAGCAGTACTTC
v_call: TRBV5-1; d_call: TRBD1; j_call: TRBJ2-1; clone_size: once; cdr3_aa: CASSNDPRGSSNEQFF; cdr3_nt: TGCGCCAGCAGCAATGATCCCAGGGGGTCCAGCAATGAGCAGTTCTTC
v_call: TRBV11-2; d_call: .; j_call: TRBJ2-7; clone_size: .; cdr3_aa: CASSLGQTSGEQYF; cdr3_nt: TGTGCCAGCAGCTTAGGGCAAACGAGTGGCGAGCAGTACTTC
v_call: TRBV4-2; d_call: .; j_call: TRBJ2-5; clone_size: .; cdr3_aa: CASSLSGGSRETQYF; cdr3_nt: TGTGCCAGCAGCCTCAGTGGGGGTTCCCGGGAGACCCAGTACTTC
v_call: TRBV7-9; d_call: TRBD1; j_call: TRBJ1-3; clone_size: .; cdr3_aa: CASSPKRTGTMGNTIYF; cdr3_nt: TGTGCCAGCAGCCCGAAGAGGACAGGGACGATGGGAAACACCATATATTTT
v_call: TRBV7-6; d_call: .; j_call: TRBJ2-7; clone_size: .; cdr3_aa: CASSPGARGSYEQYF; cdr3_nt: TGTGCCAGCAGCCCGGGTGCCCGGGGCTCCTACGAGCAGTACTTC
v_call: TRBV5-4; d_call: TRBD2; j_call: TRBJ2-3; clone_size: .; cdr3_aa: CASSLRGGSTDTQYF; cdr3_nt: TGTGCCAGCAGCTTGCGGGGGGGGAGCACAGATACGCAGTATTTT